The 4 T cell receptor beta chains below come from one sample, sequenced in a study of identical twins (dated by TCRdb to 2016 to 2017). The library was prepared using 5' RACE. The listed sequencing device is Illumina HiSeq 2000. TCRdb reran the public reads through fastp at Q25 and MiXCR, keeping productive beta chains. CDR3 protein duplicates are merged, each entry listing the most common genes and DNA. This sample has nearly 200,000 distinct CDR3 sequences in its table, and approximately 16% of those were observed once. In total, the top ten clones hold 35% to 45% of the sample. Separately, the same data were catalogued under a study of T cells expressing NK-cell markers.

The specimen was CD8+ T cells sorted from blood. The receptors here all came from a woman aged 18-29 years in good health.

This chain uses TRBV27 with TRBJ2-3; no clear D gene. Germline CDR1 and CDR2: MNHEY and SMNVEV (reference sequence). The CDR3 consists of 14 residues. V lost 7 bases and J lost 1, with 12 bases in between. The CDR3 DNA follows: TGTGCCAGCACCCTGGGTACAGGCACAGATACGCAGTATTTT. It codes for CASTLGTGTDTQYF.

This clonotype came up a few times. The J gene is TRBJ2-6, the V gene TRBV10-3; 8 bases are a match to TRBD1. The CDR3 length is 17 residues. Trimming removed 3 bases from V and 1 base from J; junction bases left unmatched: 5. The germline V gene has CDR1 ENHRY and CDR2 SYGVKD. This chain's CDR3 is CAISDLGQGSGANVLTF. Written as DNA, the CDR3 is TGTGCCATCAGTGACCTAGGACAGGGTTCTGGGGCCAACGTCCTGACTTTC.

This clonotype was detected a few times. The CDR3 nucleotides read TGTGCCAGCAGCTTGAAGATCTACGAGCAGTACTTC. Amino acid sequence: CASSLKIYEQYF. V and J are TRBV7-9 and TRBJ2-7; D is unclear. Per germline, CDR1 SEHNR and CDR2 FQNEAQ (reference sequence). CDR3 length equals 12 residues. The V end was cut by 3 bases, the J end by 3 bases, with 6 bases between. Full variable domain (outside the CDR3, taken from reference TRBV7-9 and TRBJ2-7): DTGVSQNPRHKITKRGQNVTFRCDPISEHNRLYWYRQTLGQGPEFLTYFQNEAQLEKSRLLSDRFSAERPKGSFSTLEIQRTEQGDSAMYLCASSLKIYEQYFGPGTRLTVT.

As DNA, the CDR3 is TGTGCCAGCAGCTTAGCTGGAGGGCAGCACACCGGGGAGCTGTTTTTT. It yields the protein CASSLAGGQHTGELFF. This chain links TRBV7-9 with TRBJ2-2; a weak D match, TRBD2 (6 bases). Trimming pared 0 bases from V and 3 bases from J, leaving 11 bases between. The length of the CDR3 is 16 residues. The germline gives CDR1 SEHNR, CDR2 FQNEAQ (reference sequence).